This is a list of T cell receptor beta chains from one sample in a study of vaccination effects on CD4 cells after COVID-19. No antigen has been assigned to these receptors. The protocol was immunoSEQ multiplex PCR, while the TCRdb copy is restricted to in-frame clones and leaves out a portion. There are roughly 24,000 clones in the sample; roughly 76% occur only once, and around 5.1% lies in the top ten. The sequenced sample was CD4+ T cells from PBMCs cultured with SARS-CoV-2 spike peptides, obtained after COVID-19 vaccination. Receptors were obtained from a human donor who received a COVID-19 vaccine. Some clones in this sample may be carry-over from other donors' samples. Each CDR3 is given without its conserved first and last residue. The order of the fields is J gene, V gene, CDR3 protein.

TRBJ1-1	TRBV19	ASSIIPRAPAEAF
TRBJ2-2	TRBV2	ASREPGQGARELF
TRBJ1-1	TRBV12-3/TRBV12-4	ASSRGQGVEAF
TRBJ1-5	TRBV12-3/TRBV12-4	ASSFGNQPQH
TRBJ1-1	TRBV12-5	ASGLSPDGTMNTEAF
TRBJ1-2	TRBV9	ASSPEDLWTVNYGYT
TRBJ1-2	TRBV5-8	ASSPIQGAGGYT
TRBJ2-5	TRBV5-1	ASTGFSSQETQY
TRBJ1-2	TRBV7-8	ASSSSAGVNGYT
TRBJ2-3	TRBV18	ASRGSGGTDTQY
TRBJ1-2	TRBV4-3	ASSQDENRAYGYT
TRBJ2-1	TRBV11-3	ASSLGGGGGSYNEQF
TRBJ2-1	TRBV3-1/TRBV3-2	ASSPGTSGRRGNEQF
TRBJ2-3	TRBV7-9	ASSRPNRLATQY
TRBJ1-2	TRBV2	ASRAQGSDYGYT
TRBJ2-2	TRBV14	ASSPGLVRNTGELF